Described below is a single T cell receptor beta chain sequence and its context. The antigen is unknown. The data were obtained in a study of T cell responses to AZD1222 COVID-19 vaccine. Study at large: Pooling covered second doses at about 4 or about 12 weeks. General study findings and limits: The study identified only five to seven AZD1222 recipients as seropositive at baseline. The donor group comprised mostly white British people and more females; the analysis possibly underestimated clonal diversity.

Libraries were prepared by immunoSEQ multiplex PCR; TCRdb keeps only in-frame clonotypes and omits some of them. The data show 72,000 or so clones, about 88% seen once. Germline V gene lookup returns CDR1 MNHEY and CDR2 SVGAGI. Trimming pared 0 bases from V and 6 bases from J, leaving 11 bases between. The CDR3 extends over 14 amino acids. The TCR comes from an adult in good health. Material: peripheral blood, obtained on day 0 of AZD1222 vaccination. The V gene is TRBV6-5, the J gene TRBJ1-2, with D perhaps matching TRBD1 (6 bases). The CDR3 sequence is CASSYSRTDDGYTF. For the CDR3, the DNA is TGTGCCAGCAGTTACTCCCGGACAGACGATGGCTACACCTTC.